The following is a T cell receptor beta chain sequence with its context. It lacks a known antigen. Base qualities were left out, and no much larger clone turns up one base away. These data come from a study of technical replicates of blood from a few donors (dated by TCRdb to the late 2010s). Library preparation employed the immunoSEQ multiplex PCR assay. In its TCRdb copy, this immuneACCESS table keeps in-frame sequences only and misses some clones. Where compared with another copy, unresolved V genes explain less than half of these, and the others have no known cause. This sample has over 65,000 clones in its table, and around 94% of those were observed once. 0.2% to 0.3% of the sample belongs to the ten largest clones. Based on the germline V gene, the CDR1 and CDR2 sequences are SGHRS and YFSETQ. Clipping removes 1 base from V and 0 bases from J, with 12 as the unmatched junction base count. The CDR3 starts with the cysteine, ends with the phenylalanine, and has 19 residues. Only the CDR3 DNA stays, 57 bases, in frame from base 1.

The V and J genes are TRBV5-1 and TRBJ1-1; TRBD1 lines up with 10 middle nucleotides. Sample: T cells isolated from PBMCs. This TCR was recovered from a human donor in good health. The CDR3 is CASSLRQGAAVSVNTEAFF. The DNA sequence is TGCGCCAGCAGCTTGAGACAGGGGGCCGCGGTCTCGGTGAACACTGAAGCTTTCTTT.